This T cell receptor beta chain was retrieved from a study of shared clonotypes between healthy human individuals. Clones were read by immunoSEQ multiplex PCR, and TCRdb kept only the in-frame ones, dropping some. The table has about 2,200,000 clones, 93% seen once. Germline CDR1 is GTSNPN and CDR2 is SVGIG (reference sequence). The CDR3 totals 17 residues. Losses at the gene ends were 1 base for V and 2 bases for J; bases not matched to a gene: 5. Naive CD8 cells were CD45RO-negative, positively selected for CCR7, excluding terminally differentiated effector memory CD45RA+ cells. This chain joins TRBV30 and TRBJ2-1; 13 nucleotides align to TRBD2. The sample taken for sequencing was naive CD8+ T cells from PBMCs. The receptor's source is a man between 18 and 29 years old in good health. Some clones in this sample may be carry-over from other donors' samples. CDR3 amino acids: CAWSGLAGGRAYNEQFF. The CDR3 nucleotides read TGTGCCTGGAGTGGACTAGCGGGAGGTCGTGCCTACAATGAGCAGTTCTTC.